The source of this T cell receptor (beta chain) is a study of EBV T-cell therapy then PD-1 blockade in nasopharyngeal carcinoma. The CDR3 consists of 11 residues. Between the trimmed V and J ends, which lost 2 bases and 7 bases, there was a span of 3 bases. From germline, CDR1 is SEHNR and CDR2 FQNEAQ (reference sequence). The method was immunoSEQ multiplex PCR; TCRdb's version includes in-frame clones alone and lacks a portion of them. The sample yields 22,000 or so clones, 70% to 85% seen once. For this clone: The target antigen is unknown.

The treatment here: AdE1-LMPpoly-expanded autologous EBV-specific T-cell therapy followed by anti-PD-1 nivolumab. The receptor comes from a man in his forties with nasopharyngeal carcinoma. The chain recombines TRBV7-9 with TRBJ2-1; the D is unclear. Specimen: CD8+ T cells from blood, collected at day -245 from a patient whose treatment included autologous EBV-specific T cells and nivolumab. In nucleotides, the CDR3 is TGTGCCAGCAGCTTACTTAATGAGCAGTTCTTC. It specifies CASSLLNEQFF.